This entry lists 24 T cell receptor beta chains sequenced from one sample in a study of metastatic and nonmetastatic thyroid tumors. With MiXCR, TCRdb reprocessed the PCR reads. The sample carries around 15,000 clones, about 28% recorded once. Thyroid surgery was preceded by no treatment in any patient. The sequencing sample was made of blood. The receptors derive from a female donor with papillary thyroid cancer or a benign thyroid nodule (not recorded which). Some clones in this sample may be carry-over from other donors' samples.

This clone occurred many times. CDR3 sequence: CASSQEAGGTFTEGDYEQYF. DNA for the CDR3: TGCGCCAGCAGCCAGGAAGCCGGGGGGACCTTCACCGAGGGGGACTACGAGCAGTACTTC. This sequence joins TRBV4-3 and TRBJ2-7, with a possible D match to TRBD2 (7 bases). The CDR3 totals 20 residues. Germline-derived CDR1 and CDR2 are LGHNA and YSLEER. Trimming removed 3 bases from V and 3 bases from J, with 30 bases in between.

By share of the sample, this clone is medium-sized (0.01 to 0.1%). This CDR3 is CASSGQVTNQPQHF. The CDR3 region has the DNA TGTGCCAGTAGCGGACAGGTAACCAATCAGCCCCAGCATTTT. The rearrangement links TRBV19 to TRBJ1-5; 7 bases align to TRBD1. The CDR3 extends over 14 amino acids. The germline V gene encodes CDR1 LNHDA and CDR2 SQIVND (reference sequence). J lost 3 bases, V lost 6 bases, and 5 bases had no gene match.

This clone was counted a few times. Relative to the germline gene, one junction end is altered; a read error may explain this. The gene calls are TRBV7-6 and TRBJ2-7, with a weak D call TRBD1 (5 bases). This CDR3 has 13 residues. The germline gives CDR1 SGHVS, CDR2 FNYEAQ. CDR3 protein: CARSLGHGYEQYF. The CDR3 nucleotides read TGTGCCAGAAGCTTAGGACATGGCTACGAGCAGTACTTC.

DNA for the CDR3: TGCGCCAGCAGCTCCCTCCCCGGACAGTTTCCCCAGCATTTT. Translation: CASSSLPGQFPQHF. The genes are TRBV5-1 and TRBJ1-5; D is possibly TRBD1 (6 bases). The CDR3 consists of 14 residues. V gave up 3 bases and J gave up 10 bases, with 17 bases separating them. CDR1 and CDR2 (germline): SGHRS, YFSETQ.

J is TRBJ2-2 and V is TRBV18, with 7 bases identical to TRBD1. The germline V gene has CDR1 KGHSH and CDR2 LQKENI. CDR3 length: 14 amino acids. The ends lost 5 bases at V and 9 bases at J; junction bases unmatched: 9. CDR3 coding DNA: TGTGCCAGCTCAAATTTTCGACAGGGCCGGGAGCTGTTTTTT. Protein product: CASSNFRQGRELFF.

This clone is medium-sized (0.01 to 0.1%). The chain uses TRBV5-1 and TRBJ1-2; 11 nucleotides match TRBD1. The CDR3 consists of 14 residues. Trimming took 5 bases from V and 8 from J; bases not matched to a gene: 8. The germline V gene has CDR1 SGHRS and CDR2 YFSETQ. The DNA for the CDR3 is TGCGCCAGCAGGTCCGGGACAGGGGGGTTAGGCTACACCTTC. Translation: CASRSGTGGLGYTF.

The chain links TRBV2 to TRBJ2-7; D might be TRBD2 (6 bases). V was shortened by 0 bases and J by 1 base, with 13 bases between the two germline ends. Germline CDR1 SNHLY, CDR2 FYNNEI. This CDR3 contains 16 residues. The CDR3, as DNA: TGTGCCAGCAGTGAAGCGGTTAGCGGAAAGTCCTACGAGCAGTACTTC. This encodes CASSEAVSGKSYEQYF.

This clone was seen only a few times. The V gene is TRBV12-3 or TRBV12-4, the J gene TRBJ2-3; 9 bases match TRBD1. The CDR3 is 13 residues long. V was clipped by 6 bases and J by 4 bases; unmatched bases: 2. The CDR3 sequence: CASSRDRADTQYF. The CDR3 region has the DNA TGTGCCAGCAGCCGGGACAGGGCAGATACGCAGTATTTT.

In this sample, this clone turned up many times. J is TRBJ2-5 and V is TRBV19; D perhaps matches TRBD2 (7 bases). V dropped 9 bases and J dropped 9 bases, with 26 bases sitting between them. This CDR3 is built from 15 residues. The germline CDR1 and CDR2 sequences are LNHDA and SQIVND (reference sequence). The CDR3 protein is CASGRGGGRIAAQYF. CDR3 DNA sequence: TGTGCCAGCGGGAGAGGCGGGGGCCGCATAGCGGCCCAGTACTTC.

This clone was detected many times. CDR3 DNA: TGTGCCAGCAGCTTGGTGGGGTCGCAGTTCTTC. Translated: CASSLVGSQFF. The chain uses TRBV5-6 and TRBJ2-1; D call uncertain. The V gene's germline CDR1 is SGHDT and CDR2 YYEEEE. This CDR3 is 11 amino acids long. V lost 0 bases and J lost 12, with 7 bases in between.

Points on this clone: This may stem from a read error, because a much larger clone lies one nucleotide away. The V call is TRBV7-2, the J call TRBJ2-5; maybe TRBD1 (7 bases). Germline values: CDR1 SGHTA, CDR2 FQGNSA. The CDR3 extends over 16 amino acids. CDR3 loop: CASSPTGTALREIQYF. CDR3 DNA sequence: TGTGCCAGCAGCCCTACTGGGACAGCACTTCGGGAGATCCAGTACTTC.

This clone is termed medium-sized. The J gene is TRBJ2-5, the V gene TRBV4-2, with D possibly called TRBD1 or TRBD2 (5 bases each). Trimming took 4 bases from V and 5 from J, leaving 11 bases between them. Germline CDR1 reads LGHNA; CDR2 reads YNFKEQ. The CDR3 extends over 13 amino acids. The CDR3 loop is CASSPTGQETQYF. CDR3 in DNA: TGTGCCAGCAGCCCCACGGGGCAGGAGACCCAGTACTTC.

In this sample, this clone turned up a few times. The chain links TRBV12-3 or TRBV12-4 to TRBJ1-1; 7 bases agree with TRBD1. This CDR3 has 14 amino acids. The junction had 3 bases not matched to a gene; V was cut back by 2 bases and J by 3 bases. The CDR3 nucleotides read TGTGCCAGCAGTTTATCAGGGGGTGACACTGAAGCTTTCTTT. It translates to CASSLSGGDTEAFF.

This chain connects TRBV6-2 or TRBV6-3 to TRBJ2-7; D not certain. CDR1 is MNHEY, CDR2 SVGEGT, per germline. This CDR3 is 13 amino acids long. V was cut by 2 bases and J by 10 bases, with 15 bases left in between. CDR3 sequence reads: CASSYEVTYDQYF. The CDR3 region has the DNA TGTGCCAGCAGTTACGAGGTCACCTATGATCAGTACTTC.

This clone is medium-sized in the sample. This sequence joins TRBV6-2 or TRBV6-3 and TRBJ2-7; D remains unclear. Germline V gene sequence: CDR1 MNHEY, CDR2 SVGEGT. The CDR3 loop spans 14 amino acids. V was cut by 3 bases and J by 0 bases, with 9 bases left in between. CDR3 sequence (DNA): TGTGCCAGCAGTTATATAGGGAACTCCTACGAGCAGTACTTC. Protein product: CASSYIGNSYEQYF.

This chain connects TRBV7-9 to TRBJ1-1, with D perhaps matching TRBD1 (6 bases). Germline CDR1 is SEHNR and CDR2 is FQNEAQ (reference sequence). The V end was cut by 5 bases, the J end by 4 bases, with 17 bases between. CDR3 length: 15 amino acids. CDR3 loop: CASSGPRGRATEAFF. In DNA, the CDR3 is TGTGCCAGCAGCGGACCCAGGGGACGGGCCACTGAAGCTTTCTTT.

In its sample, this clone ranks as medium-sized. The chain combines TRBV10-3 with TRBJ2-6, with TRBD1 matching over 8 bases. CDR3 length: 16 residues. The V gene's germline CDR1 is ENHRY and CDR2 SYGVKD. The trim removed 6 bases at V and 0 bases at J, leaving 4 bases unmatched. DNA for the CDR3: TGTGCCATCAGCCTCGGACAGGGCTCTGGGGCCAACGTCCTGACTTTC. It is translated as CAISLGQGSGANVLTF.

The V call is TRBV12-5, the J call TRBJ1-1, with unresolved D. The CDR3 is 13 residues long. V gave up 2 bases and J gave up 5 bases, with 9 bases separating them. Germline CDR1 LGHNT, CDR2 FRNRAP. Here the CDR3 reads CASGLTSWTEAFF. In DNA, the CDR3 is TGTGCTAGTGGTTTGACCTCGTGGACTGAAGCTTTCTTT. Together with reference TRBV12-5 and TRBJ1-1, the CDR3 gives the full variable domain: DARVTQTPRHKVTEMGQEVTMRCQPILGHNTVFWYRQTMMQGLELLAYFRNRAPLDDSGMPKDRFSAEMPDATLATLKIQPSEPRDSAVYFCASGLTSWTEAFFGQGTRLTVV.

The rearrangement links TRBV11-2 to TRBJ2-7, with 7 bases identical to TRBD2. V gave up 3 bases and J gave up 5 bases; unmatched junction bases: 13. Germline loops: CDR1 SGHAT, CDR2 FQNNGV. The CDR3 extends over 16 amino acids. This CDR3 is CASSFGRGGGRNEQYF. CDR3 in DNA: TGTGCCAGCAGCTTCGGTCGTGGGGGAGGGAGGAACGAGCAGTACTTC.

This clone appeared a few times. The rearrangement uses TRBV19 and TRBJ1-2; D is ambiguous. Germline assignment: CDR1 LNHDA and CDR2 SQIVND (reference sequence). Trimming cost V 3 bases and J 0 bases, with 8 bases left between them. The CDR3 is 14 amino acids. The CDR3 nucleotides are TGTGCCAGTAGTATTCAGGAGGCTAACTATGGCTACACCTTC. Amino acids: CASSIQEANYGYTF.

By share, this clone ranks as medium-sized (0.01 to 0.1%). J is TRBJ2-1 and V is TRBV20-1; TRBD1 aligns across 9 bases. The CDR3 covers 14 residues. CDR1 is DFQATT, CDR2 SNEGSKA, per germline (reference sequence). V lost 0 bases, J lost 7 bases, and 4 bases stayed unmatched. The CDR3 sequence is CSARDPGQGNEQFF. In DNA form, the CDR3 reads TGCAGTGCTAGAGATCCGGGACAGGGAAATGAGCAGTTCTTC.

This clone is termed medium-sized. In DNA, the CDR3 is TGTGCCAGCTCTCTTCCCGTGCTAGGGGACAGAGGAACCTACGAGCAGTACTTC. Translating gives CASSLPVLGDRGTYEQYF. The V call is TRBV2, the J call TRBJ2-7, with 7 bases identical to TRBD1. Germline lookup yields CDR1 SNHLY and CDR2 FYNNEI. This CDR3 contains 18 residues. The V and J ends lost 8 bases and 2 bases, in that order; junction bases with no gene match: 21.

By sample share, this clone is medium-sized. V is TRBV20-1 and J is TRBJ1-2; no definite D call. Deletions cut 6 bases from V and 4 bases from J, with 15 bases between. This CDR3 is 13 amino acids long. The germline V gene encodes CDR1 DFQATT and CDR2 SNEGSKA (reference sequence). CDR3 loop: CSAVVREPYGYTF. The CDR3 DNA reads as TGCAGTGCAGTAGTAAGGGAGCCCTATGGCTACACCTTC.

This clone was recorded at least ten times. The chain recombines TRBV2 with TRBJ1-3, with 7 bases fitting TRBD1. V lost 9 bases, J lost 0 bases, and 5 bases stayed unmatched. CDR3 length: 14 residues. Germline lookup yields CDR1 SNHLY and CDR2 FYNNEI. DNA for the CDR3: TGTGCCAGAAATACAGGGGACTCTGGAAACACCATATATTTT. This sequence encodes CARNTGDSGNTIYF. The variable domain in full, with the rest retrieved from reference TRBV2 and TRBJ1-3, is EPEVTQTPSHQVTQMGQEVILRCVPISNHLYFYWYRQILGQKVEFLVSFYNNEISEKSEIFDDQFSVERPDGSNFTLKIRSTKLEDSAMYFCARNTGDSGNTIYFGEGSWLTVV.